This T cell receptor beta chain was documented in a study of Ad26.COV2.S vaccination and SARS-CoV-2 variants. Notes on the study in general: Analyses of TCR breadth and depth may have underestimated total T cell responses.

Per germline, CDR1 SGHRS and CDR2 YFSETQ. The V and J ends lost 1 base and 5 bases respectively, with 10 bases between them. This CDR3 spans 14 amino acids. This clone was counted many times. Its antigen is not identified. Sequenced by immunoSEQ multiplex PCR; TCRdb stores in-frame clones only, minus some. The table has around 170,000 clones, roughly 85% seen once. The chain joins TRBV5-1 to TRBJ2-1; D call uncertain. The sample here was peripheral blood, taken after recovery from COVID-19. The TCR was taken from a human donor who had recovered from COVID-19. The CDR3 loop reads CASSLNVANNEQFF. The CDR3 DNA is TGCGCCAGCAGCTTGAACGTGGCGAACAATGAGCAGTTCTTC. Variable domain in full (rest from reference TRBV5-1 and TRBJ2-1): KAGVTQTPRYLIKTRGQQVTLSCSPISGHRSVSWYQQTPGQGLQFLFEYFSETQRNKGNFPGRFSGRQFSNSRSEMNVSTLELGDSALYLCASSLNVANNEQFFGPGTRLTVL.